The entry below describes one T cell receptor (beta chain). The antigen it recognizes is unknown. No base-level quality is on record; no much larger clone is a single base apart. The time point label corresponds to: baseline before first vaccination. The vaccinee samples were drawn from two UK trials, COV001 and COV002, one of which was a single-blind randomized controlled phase 2/3 trial testing AZD1222 (ChAdOx1 nCoV-19) in healthy adults. Trial participant PBMC samples were collected at day 0 and day 28 after the second dose for TCRbeta chain sequencing. The data are from a study of T cell responses to AZD1222 COVID-19 vaccine (dated by TCRdb to the early 2020s). With regard to the full study: AZD1222 recipients with second doses at about 4 weeks or about 12 weeks were pooled, because spike-specific TCR depth and breadth did not differ between schedules. Trial participants were enrolled into age subgroups of 18-55, 56-69 and 70-plus years, which contained about 150, 27 and 61 TCR-sequenced participants, respectively. A total of just over 230 trial participants underwent TCR sequencing, of whom nearly 210 received two doses of AZD1222 and around 25 received two doses of the MenACWY control vaccine. Study-wide findings and limitations: The 56-69-year group was small, and its depth increase did not reach significance, likely because of low power. Reportedly, almost half of the unique spike-specific TCRs recognized epitopes lying outside the regions that are mutated in the B.1.351 and B.1.1.7 variants. After two AZD1222 doses, spike-specific TCR breadth and depth were significantly higher than at day 0 and than in MenACWY recipients. Vaccine-associated CD4 TCRs spanned the whole spike protein, with dominant responses in regions 160-218 and 743-854. Because no samples from the day 14 peak response were available, repertoires could be characterized only after the peak T cell response. Conclusions about previously exposed vaccinees were limited because only six AZD1222 recipients were SARS-CoV-2 seropositive at baseline. Participants were mostly white British and included more females than males, and it was suggested by the authors that clonal diversity may have been underestimated.

V is pruned by 6 bases and J by 3 bases, leaving 4 bases of the junction without a gene match. The cysteine opens and the phenylalanine closes a CDR3 of 13 amino acids. Solely the CDR3 DNA is kept, with 39 bases framed from the first base. The germline V gene (reference sequence) provides CDR1 MNHEY and CDR2 SMNVEV. The CDR3 regions of human TCRbeta chains were analyzed by immunosequencing. Turning to the authors' computational methods: Repertoire TCRs were matched against a reference library of SARS-CoV-2-specific TCRs generated with the MIRA antigen-specificity platform. Breadth was defined as the fraction of unique TCRs that were SARS-CoV-2-associated, and depth was defined as the fraction of total T cells that were SARS-CoV-2-associated. Using the MIRA data, every spike-specific TCR was mapped to the spike region that the TCR reacted to and assigned to either a CD4 or a CD8 class. Log10-transformed breadth and depth values were compared by one-way ANOVA with Sidak's multiple comparisons tests. TCRdb's version of the immuneACCESS table is confined to in-frame rearrangements and falls short of the full clone set. An unresolved V gene accounts for under half of the shortfall where checked; the remainder is of unknown origin. D and trimming were read from the DNA, whereas the V and J calls and clone size are those reported in that table. The sample includes about 170,000 clones, with around 94% observed a single time. Jointly, the top ten make up 2.6% of the sample.

The receptor comes from an adult in good health. Sample: peripheral blood, taken on day 0 of AZD1222 vaccination. The rearrangement joined TRBV27 to TRBJ1-2; TRBD1 fits 7 bases in the junction. The DNA sequence follows: TGTGCCAGCAGCGCCGGGACAGACTATGGCTACACCTTC. The encoded protein is CASSAGTDYGYTF.